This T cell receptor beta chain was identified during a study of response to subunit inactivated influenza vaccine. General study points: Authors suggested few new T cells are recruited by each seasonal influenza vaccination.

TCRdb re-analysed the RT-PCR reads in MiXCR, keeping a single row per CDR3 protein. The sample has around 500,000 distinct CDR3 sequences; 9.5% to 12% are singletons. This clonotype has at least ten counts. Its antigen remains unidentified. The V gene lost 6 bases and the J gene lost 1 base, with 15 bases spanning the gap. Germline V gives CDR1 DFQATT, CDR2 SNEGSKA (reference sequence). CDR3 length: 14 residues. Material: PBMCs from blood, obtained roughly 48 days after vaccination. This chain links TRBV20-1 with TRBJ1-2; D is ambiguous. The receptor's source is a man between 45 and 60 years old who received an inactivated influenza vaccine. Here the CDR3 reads CSAPARRNNYGYTF. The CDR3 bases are TGCAGTGCCCCCGCACGGAGAAATAACTATGGCTACACCTTC.